This T cell receptor beta chain emerged from a study of regulatory T cells in long-lasting Graves disease. General observations from the study: Newly diagnosed disease favored TRBV20-1 and TRBJ2-1 over persistent disease.

With 5 bases removed from V and 9 bases from J, the gap between germline ends came to 16 bases. From germline, CDR1 is MNHEY and CDR2 SVGEGT. This CDR3 comprises 13 residues. Arm-PCR of CDR3 regions and iRepertoire HTBI primers were used to build TCR beta libraries. TCRdb analysed the multiplex PCR reads with MiXCR anew, one entry per CDR3 protein. Of about 620,000 distinct CDR3 sequences in the sample, around 15% were seen once. This clonotype was seen at least ten times. Its target is not known. The time point denotes: newly diagnosed GD, antithyroid drugs for less than 3 months. There was RNA extracted from PBMCs, and the TCR library was made from it. These data also featured in a second study, about T cells in Graves' hyperthyroidism and ophthalmopathy. In that study: Stable hyperthyroidism: no ophthalmopathy progression over 18 months of follow-up. Blood shared most expanded thyroid clonotypes above 0.001.

Source: peripheral blood mononuclear cells (PBMCs), taken at new diagnosis, from a patient treated with antithyroid drugs. The J gene is TRBJ2-5, the V gene TRBV6-2 or TRBV6-3; D might be TRBD1 (6 bases). The receptor's source is a woman in her twenties or thirties with Graves disease. The DNA of the CDR3 is TGTGCCAGCAGTCCACAGGGTTTTCTGTCCCAGTACTTC. Translating it yields CASSPQGFLSQYF.